This TCR beta chain is from a study of blood T cell repertoires in COVID-19. About the research overall: T cells, B-cell-depleted T cells, or PBMCs provided the cDNA or gDNA that served as material.

As processed by the authors: Amplification from reference gene primers served as the basis for estimated nucleated cell counts. Data came from immunoSEQ multiplex PCR; TCRdb stores just in-frame clones and leaves some out. V and J calls and clone size are as listed in that table; D and trimming were resolved from the DNA. Of a few hundred thousand clones in the sample, around 90% were seen once. Deletions cut 3 bases from V and 0 bases from J, with 15 bases between. Germline V CDR1 and CDR2: DFQATT, SNEGSKA (reference sequence). The CDR3 has 16 amino acids. The sample was peripheral blood. This clonotype was sampled from a woman aged 70 to 79 with active or convalescent COVID-19. The chain joins TRBV20-1 to TRBJ1-3; the D gene is possibly TRBD1 (5 bases). This chain's CDR3 is CSASTPGLPSGNTIYF. The DNA of the CDR3 is TGCAGTGCTAGTACCCCAGGGCTCCCCTCTGGAAACACCATATATTTT.